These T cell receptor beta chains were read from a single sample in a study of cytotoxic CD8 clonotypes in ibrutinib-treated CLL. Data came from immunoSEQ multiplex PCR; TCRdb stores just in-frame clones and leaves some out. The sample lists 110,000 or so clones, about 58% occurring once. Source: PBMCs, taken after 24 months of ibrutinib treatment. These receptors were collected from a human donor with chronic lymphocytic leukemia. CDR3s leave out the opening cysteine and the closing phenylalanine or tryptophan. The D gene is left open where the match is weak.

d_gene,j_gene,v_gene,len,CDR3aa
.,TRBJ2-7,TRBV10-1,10,ASASDKYEQY
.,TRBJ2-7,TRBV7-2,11,ASSVSFATEQY
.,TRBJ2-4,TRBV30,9,AWSLGYIQY
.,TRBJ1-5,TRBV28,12,ASSLRDSNQPQH
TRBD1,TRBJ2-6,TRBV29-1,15,SVERGQGAYGANVLT
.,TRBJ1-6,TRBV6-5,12,ASRGTPSNSPLH
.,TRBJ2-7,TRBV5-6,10,ASSLWGDEQY
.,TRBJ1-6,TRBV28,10,ASTRRNSPLH
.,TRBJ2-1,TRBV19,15,ASSIADLLSSYNEQF
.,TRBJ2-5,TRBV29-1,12,SGVTGSYQETQY
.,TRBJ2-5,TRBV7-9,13,ASSLTMTRQETQY
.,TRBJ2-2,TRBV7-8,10,ASSLAVGELF
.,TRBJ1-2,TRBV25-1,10,ASSAWVDGYT
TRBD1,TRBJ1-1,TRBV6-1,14,ASSERQGALITEAF
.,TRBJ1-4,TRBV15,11,ATKLGRNEKLF
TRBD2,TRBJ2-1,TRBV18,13,ASSPAGGNYNEQF
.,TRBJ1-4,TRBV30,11,AWSALETGSLF
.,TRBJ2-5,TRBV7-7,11,ASSLRTEETQY
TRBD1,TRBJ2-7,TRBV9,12,ASSPSTGTYEQY
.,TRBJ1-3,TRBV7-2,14,ASSLAEMTYGNTIY
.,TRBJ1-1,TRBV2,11,ASSGISNTEAF
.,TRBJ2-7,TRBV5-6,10,ASSLIRNEQY
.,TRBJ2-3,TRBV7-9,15,ASSPSDAGASTDTQY
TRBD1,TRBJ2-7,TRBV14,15,ASSQGLAGGRTYEQY
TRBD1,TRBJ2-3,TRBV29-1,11,SVGQGVTGTQY
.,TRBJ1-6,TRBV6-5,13,ASTAGLSGRSPLH
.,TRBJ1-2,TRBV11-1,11,ASSSPVPSGYT
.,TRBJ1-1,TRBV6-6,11,ASSYSIGSEAF
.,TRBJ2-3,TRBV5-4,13,ASSLDDSGQDTQY
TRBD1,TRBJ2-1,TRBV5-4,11,ASSLWTGVEQF
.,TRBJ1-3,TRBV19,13,ASTDGGAFGNTIY
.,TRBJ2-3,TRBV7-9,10,ASSLETDTQY
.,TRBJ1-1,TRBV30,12,AWSVTWKNTEAF
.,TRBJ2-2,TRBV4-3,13,ASSQERLPPGELF
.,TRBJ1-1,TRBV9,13,ASSVSNTPNTEAF
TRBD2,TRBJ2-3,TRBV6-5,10,ASSYGRGTQY
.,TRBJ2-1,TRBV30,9,AWSSTTEQF
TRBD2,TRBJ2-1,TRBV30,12,AWGNLAGEGEQF
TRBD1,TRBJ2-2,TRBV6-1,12,ASSLNRGTGELF
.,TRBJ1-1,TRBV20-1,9,SALVYTEAF
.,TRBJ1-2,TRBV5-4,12,ASSLIGQSYGYT
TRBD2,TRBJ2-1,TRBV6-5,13,ASSYGRGGHNEQF
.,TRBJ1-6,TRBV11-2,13,ASSLRANYNSPLH
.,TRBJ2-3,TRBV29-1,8,SVDTDTQY
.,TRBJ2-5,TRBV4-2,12,ASSQSVGQETQY
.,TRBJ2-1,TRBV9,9,ASSPAGEQF
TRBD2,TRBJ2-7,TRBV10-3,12,AISPAGGSYEQY
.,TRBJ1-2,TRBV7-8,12,ASSPATVPYGYT
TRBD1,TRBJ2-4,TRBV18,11,ASSRQGENIQY
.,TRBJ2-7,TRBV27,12,ASSRARDAYEQY
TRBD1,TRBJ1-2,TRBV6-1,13,ASRSFTGTGYGYT
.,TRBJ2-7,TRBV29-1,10,SVSGDSYEQY
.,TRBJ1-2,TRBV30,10,AFTGTNYGYT